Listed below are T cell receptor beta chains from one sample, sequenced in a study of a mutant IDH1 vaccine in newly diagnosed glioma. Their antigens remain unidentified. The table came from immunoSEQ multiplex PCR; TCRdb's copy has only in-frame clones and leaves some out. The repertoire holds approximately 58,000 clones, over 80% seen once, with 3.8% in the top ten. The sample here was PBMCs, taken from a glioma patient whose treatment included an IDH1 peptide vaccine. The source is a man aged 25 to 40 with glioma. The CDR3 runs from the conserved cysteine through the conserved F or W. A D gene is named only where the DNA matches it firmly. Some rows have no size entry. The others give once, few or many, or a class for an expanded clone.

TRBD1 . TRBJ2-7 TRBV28 TGTGCCAGCACACCGGGACAGAAATTTGGTGGTCCCTACGAGCAGTACTTC CASTPGQKFGGPYEQYF
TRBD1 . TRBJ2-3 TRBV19 TGTGCCAGTGGAAGACAGGGGGTCATACAGGTGCCAGATACGCAGTATTTT CASGRQGVIQVPDTQYF
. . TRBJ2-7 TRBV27 TGTGCCAGCAGTTTGGTGACCCCTCGGATTTACGAGCAGTACTTC CASSLVTPRIYEQYF
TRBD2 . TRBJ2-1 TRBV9 TGTGCCAGCAGCCTTTCGGGAGCGGGGGGCACTAACTACAATGAGCAGTTCTTC CASSLSGAGGTNYNEQFF
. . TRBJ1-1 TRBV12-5 TGTGCTAGTGGTTTGGTTGGGGGGAAGGGCACTGAAGCTTTCTTT CASGLVGGKGTEAFF
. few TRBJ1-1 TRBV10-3 TGTGCCATCAGTGTGGACCCCAGTGAAGCTTTCTTT CAISVDPSEAFF
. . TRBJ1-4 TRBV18 TGTGCCAGCACAACGGACAGAAGTGTAGAAAAACTGTTTTTT CASTTDRSVEKLFF
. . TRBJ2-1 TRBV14 TGTGCCAGCAGCCAATTCAGGATACGCTCCTACAATGAGCAGTTCTTC CASSQFRIRSYNEQFF
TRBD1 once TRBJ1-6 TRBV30 TGTGCCTGGAGGGGGCAGGGGGCGAGTTCACCCCTCCACTTT CAWRGQGASSPLHF
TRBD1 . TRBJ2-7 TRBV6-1 TGTGCCAGCAGTGACTTCCCGGGACAGGGTTCCTACGAGCAGTACTTC CASSDFPGQGSYEQYF
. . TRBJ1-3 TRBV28 TGTGCCAGCAGTTCCGATGGGGGAGCTCCTCGAAACACCATATATTTT CASSSDGGAPRNTIYF
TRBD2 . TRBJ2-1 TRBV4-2 TGTGCCAGCAGCCAAGAAACAATAGCGGGGGGGGATGAGCAGTTCTTC CASSQETIAGGDEQFF
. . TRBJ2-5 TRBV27 TGTGCCAGCAGTTTACGGGGCGGCATGGAGACCCAGTACTTC CASSLRGGMETQYF
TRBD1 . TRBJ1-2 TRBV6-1 TGTGCCAGCAGTGGTCCCAGACAGGGAAATTATGGCTACACCTTC CASSGPRQGNYGYTF
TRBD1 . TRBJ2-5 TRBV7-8 TGTGCCAGCAGCTTAGTAGACAGGGATCGGTACTTC CASSLVDRDRYF
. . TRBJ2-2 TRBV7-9 TGTGCCAGCAGCTTAGACACCGGGGAGCTGTTTTTT CASSLDTGELFF
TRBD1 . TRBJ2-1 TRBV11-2 TGTGCCAGCAGCTCCAGACAGAAGACAGGGGGCGTCAACAATGAGCAGTTCTTC CASSSRQKTGGVNNEQFF
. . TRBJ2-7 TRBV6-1 TGTGCCAGCAGTGAACCGGGACATACCTACGAGCAGTACTTC CASSEPGHTYEQYF
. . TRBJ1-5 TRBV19 TGTGCCAGTAGTATGAGTAATCAGCCCCAGCATTTT CASSMSNQPQHF
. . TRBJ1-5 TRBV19 TGTGCCAGTTCCCACAGGGTTAGCAATCAGCCCCAGCATTTT CASSHRVSNQPQHF
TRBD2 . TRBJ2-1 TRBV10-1 TGCGCCAGCAGTGATCCCACTAGCGGGGGGGCCGTTGAGCAGTTCTTC CASSDPTSGGAVEQFF
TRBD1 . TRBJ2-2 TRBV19 TGTGCCAGTAGTAGTATCGGACAGGGGTTCGGGGAGCTGTTTTTT CASSSIGQGFGELFF
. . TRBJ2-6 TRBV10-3 TGTGCCACGACTTATTTCTCTGGGGCCAACGTCCTGACTTTC CATTYFSGANVLTF
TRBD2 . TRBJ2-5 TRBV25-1 TGTGCCAGCAGTGCCCGCCCGAGCGGGGGCCAGGAGACCCAGTACTTC CASSARPSGGQETQYF
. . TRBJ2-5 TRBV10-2 TGCGCCAGCAAGTGGGCTGGAGAGACCCAGTACTTC CASKWAGETQYF
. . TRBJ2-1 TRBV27 TGTGCCAGCAGTTTAGCAATTTTGAATGAGCAGTTCTTC CASSLAILNEQFF
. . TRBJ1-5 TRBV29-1 TGCAGCGTGGGGGACACCGGCCAACGGCAGCCCCAGCATTTT CSVGDTGQRQPQHF
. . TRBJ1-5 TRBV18 TGTGCCAGCTCAGACCGGCCCAATCAGCCCCAGCATTTT CASSDRPNQPQHF
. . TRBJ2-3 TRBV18 TGTGCCAGCTCACGGGCAGATTTAGGGGCCAGCACAGATACGCAGTATTTT CASSRADLGASTDTQYF
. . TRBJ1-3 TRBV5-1 TGCGCCAGCAGCCGTACCCGGGACCTTGGAAACACCATATATTTT CASSRTRDLGNTIYF
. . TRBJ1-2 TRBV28 TGTGCCAGCAGTTCAGCATTCTCTAACTATGGCTACACCTTC CASSSAFSNYGYTF
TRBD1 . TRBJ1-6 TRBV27 TGTGCCAGCAGTCTCGGGACAGGGGAGAGCTCCTATAATTCACCCCTCCACTTT CASSLGTGESSYNSPLHF
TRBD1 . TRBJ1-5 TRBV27 TGTGCCAGCAGTTTAAAGGCAGGGGGCAAACTCAATCAGCCCCAGCATTTT CASSLKAGGKLNQPQHF
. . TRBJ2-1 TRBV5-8 TGTGCCAGTGGGCCGGGCCTTCCCTACAATGAGCAGTTCTTC CASGPGLPYNEQFF
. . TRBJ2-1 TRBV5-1 TGCGCCAGCAGCCCCGGGGTAAGGGGCTACAATGAGCAGTTCTTC CASSPGVRGYNEQFF
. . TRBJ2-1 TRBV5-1 TGCGCCAGCATCAAGGGCGGGACGTCTCGGACAGGCGCCTACAATGAGCAGTTCTTC CASIKGGTSRTGAYNEQFF
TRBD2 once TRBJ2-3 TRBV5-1 TGCGCCAGCACTCCGGGAGGGGTAGATACGCAGTATTTT CASTPGGVDTQYF
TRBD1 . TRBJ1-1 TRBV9 TGTGCCAGCAGCGTAGGGACAGGGCCTCCTGAAGCTTTCTTT CASSVGTGPPEAFF
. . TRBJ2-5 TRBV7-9 TGTGCCAGCAGCGCCGGGGGACAAGAGACCCAGTACTTC CASSAGGQETQYF
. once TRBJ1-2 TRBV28 TGTGCCAGCAGAGCAGGGAACGGCTACACCTTC CASRAGNGYTF
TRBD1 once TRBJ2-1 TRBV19 TGTGCCAGTAGTAGAACCGGGACAGGGGCCAATGAGCAGTTCTTC CASSRTGTGANEQFF
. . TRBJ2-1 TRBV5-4 TGTGCCAGCAGCGGGGACGGGTACAATGAGCAGTTCTTC CASSGDGYNEQFF
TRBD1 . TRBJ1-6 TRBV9 TGTGCCAGCAGTGGACCAGGGGGAGGAGGTTCACCCCTCCACTTT CASSGPGGGGSPLHF
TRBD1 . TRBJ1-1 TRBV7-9 TGTGCCAGCAGCTTAGAGGGGGCGCGAGCTTTCTTT CASSLEGARAFF
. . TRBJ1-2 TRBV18 TGTGCCAGCTCCCCCGCCGTCAACTATGGCTACACCTTC CASSPAVNYGYTF